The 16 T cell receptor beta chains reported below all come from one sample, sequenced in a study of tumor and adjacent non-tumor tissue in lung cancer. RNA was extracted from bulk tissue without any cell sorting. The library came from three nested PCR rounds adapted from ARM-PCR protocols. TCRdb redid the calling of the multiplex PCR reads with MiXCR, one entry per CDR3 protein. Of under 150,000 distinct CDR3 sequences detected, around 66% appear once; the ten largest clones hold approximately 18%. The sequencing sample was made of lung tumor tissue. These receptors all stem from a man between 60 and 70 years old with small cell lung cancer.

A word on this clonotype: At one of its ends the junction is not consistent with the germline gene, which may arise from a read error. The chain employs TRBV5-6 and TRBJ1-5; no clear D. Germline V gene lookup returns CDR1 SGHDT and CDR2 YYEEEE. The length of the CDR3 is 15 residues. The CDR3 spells CVSSLSLGNNQPQHF. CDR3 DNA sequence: TGTGTCAGCAGCTTGAGTTTGGGAAACAATCAGCCCCAGCATTTT.

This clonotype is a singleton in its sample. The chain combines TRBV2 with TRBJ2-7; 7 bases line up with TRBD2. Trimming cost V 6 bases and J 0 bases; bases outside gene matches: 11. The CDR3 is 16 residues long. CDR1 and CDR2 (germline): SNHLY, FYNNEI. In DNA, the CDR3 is TGTGCCAGCAGGGAGGGGACTACCCAATACTCCTACGAGCAGTACTTC. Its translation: CASREGTTQYSYEQYF.

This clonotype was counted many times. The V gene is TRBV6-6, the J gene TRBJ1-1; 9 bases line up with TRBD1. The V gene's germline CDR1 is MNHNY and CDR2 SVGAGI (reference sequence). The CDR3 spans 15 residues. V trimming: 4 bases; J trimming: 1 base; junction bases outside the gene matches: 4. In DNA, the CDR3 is TGTGCCAGCAGTTCCTCGACAGGGGGGAACACTGAAGCTTTCTTT. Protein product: CASSSSTGGNTEAFF.

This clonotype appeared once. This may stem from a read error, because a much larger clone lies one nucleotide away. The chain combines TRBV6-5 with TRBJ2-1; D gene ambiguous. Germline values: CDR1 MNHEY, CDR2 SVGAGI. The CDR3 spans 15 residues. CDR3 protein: CASNYLPPVYNEQFF. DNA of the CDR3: TGTGCCAGCAATTACCTACCGCCAGTATACAATGAGCAGTTCTTC.

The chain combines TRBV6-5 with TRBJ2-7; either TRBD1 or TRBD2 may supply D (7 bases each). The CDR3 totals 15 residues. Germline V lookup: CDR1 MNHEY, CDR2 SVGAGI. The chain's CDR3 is CAGRGGLASVYEQYV. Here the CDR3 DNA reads TGTGCCGGCAGGGGGGGGCTAGCGTCAGTCTACGAGCAGTACGTC.

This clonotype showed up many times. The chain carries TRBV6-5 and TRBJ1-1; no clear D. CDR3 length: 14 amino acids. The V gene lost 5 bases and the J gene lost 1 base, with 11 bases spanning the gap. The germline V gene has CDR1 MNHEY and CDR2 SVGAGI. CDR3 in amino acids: CASSPTDENTEAFF. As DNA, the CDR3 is TGTGCCAGCAGTCCGACGGATGAGAACACTGAAGCTTTCTTT.

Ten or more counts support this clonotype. CDR3 residues: CAISEGTSGIYEQYV. DNA of the CDR3: TGTGCCATCAGTGAGGGGACTAGCGGGATTTACGAGCAGTACGTC. This chain connects TRBV10-3 to TRBJ2-7; 13 positions match TRBD2. The V segment lost 2 bases and the J segment 4 bases; nucleotides outside the gene matches: 2. CDR1 and CDR2 from the germline V gene are ENHRY and SYGVKD. There are 15 residues in the CDR3.

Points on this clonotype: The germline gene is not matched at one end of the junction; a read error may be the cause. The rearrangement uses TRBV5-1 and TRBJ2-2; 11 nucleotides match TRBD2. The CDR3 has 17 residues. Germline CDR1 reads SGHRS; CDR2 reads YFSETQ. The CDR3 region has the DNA TGCGCCAGCAGCCTGACTAGCGGGGTAGCGAACACCGGGGAGCTGCTGTTT. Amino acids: CASSLTSGVANTGELLF.

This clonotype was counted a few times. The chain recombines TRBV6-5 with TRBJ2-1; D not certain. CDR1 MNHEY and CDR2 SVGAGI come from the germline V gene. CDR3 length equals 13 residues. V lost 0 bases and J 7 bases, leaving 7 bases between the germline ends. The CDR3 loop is CASSYSRVNEQFF. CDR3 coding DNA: TGTGCCAGCAGTTACTCACGAGTTAATGAGCAGTTCTTC.

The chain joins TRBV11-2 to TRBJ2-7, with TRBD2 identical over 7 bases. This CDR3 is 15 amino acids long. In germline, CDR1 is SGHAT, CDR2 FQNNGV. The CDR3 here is CASSQGSGHSYKQYV. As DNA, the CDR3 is TGTGCCAGCAGCCAGGGTAGCGGGCACTCCTACAAGCAATATGTC.

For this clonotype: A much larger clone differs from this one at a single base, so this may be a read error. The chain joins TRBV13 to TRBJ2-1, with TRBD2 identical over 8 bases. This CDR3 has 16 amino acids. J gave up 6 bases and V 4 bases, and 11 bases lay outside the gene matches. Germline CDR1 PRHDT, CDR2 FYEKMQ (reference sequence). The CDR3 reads CASSSLAGEVFNEQFF. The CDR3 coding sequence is TGTGCCAGCAGCTCTCTAGCGGGTGAAGTGTTCAATGAGCAGTTCTTC.

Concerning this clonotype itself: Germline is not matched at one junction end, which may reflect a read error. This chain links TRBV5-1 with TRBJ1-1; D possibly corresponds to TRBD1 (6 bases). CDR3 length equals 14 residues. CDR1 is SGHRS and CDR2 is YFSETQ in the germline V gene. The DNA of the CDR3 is TGCGCCAGCAGCTCCACAGGGAAGGACATTGAAGCTTCCTTT. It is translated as CASSSTGKDIEASF.

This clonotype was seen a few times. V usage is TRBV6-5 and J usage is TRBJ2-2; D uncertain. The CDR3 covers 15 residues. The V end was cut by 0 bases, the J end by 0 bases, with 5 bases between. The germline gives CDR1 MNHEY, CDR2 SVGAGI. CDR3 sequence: CASSYSAPNTGELFF. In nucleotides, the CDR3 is TGTGCCAGCAGTTACTCCGCTCCGAACACCGGGGAGCTGTTTTTT.

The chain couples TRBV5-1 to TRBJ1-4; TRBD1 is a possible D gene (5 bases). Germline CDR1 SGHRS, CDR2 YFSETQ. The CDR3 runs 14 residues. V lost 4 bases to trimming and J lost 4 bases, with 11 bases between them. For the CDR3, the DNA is TGCGCCAGCAGCACCGGGACTCTTAATGAAAAACTGTTTTTT. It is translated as CASSTGTLNEKLFF.

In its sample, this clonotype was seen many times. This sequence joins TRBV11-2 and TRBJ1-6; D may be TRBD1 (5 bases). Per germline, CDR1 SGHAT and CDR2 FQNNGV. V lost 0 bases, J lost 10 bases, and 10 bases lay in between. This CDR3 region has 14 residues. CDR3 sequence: CASSLDRGLSPLHF. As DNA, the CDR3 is TGTGCCAGCAGCTTAGACCGGGGACTCTCACCCCTCCACTTT.

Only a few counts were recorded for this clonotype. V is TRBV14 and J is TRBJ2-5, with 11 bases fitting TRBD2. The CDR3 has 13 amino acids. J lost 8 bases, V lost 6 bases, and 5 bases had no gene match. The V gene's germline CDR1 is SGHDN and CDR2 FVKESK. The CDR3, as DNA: TGTGCCAGCAGGACTAGCGGGACGCCTACCCAGTACTTC. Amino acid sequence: CASRTSGTPTQYF.